The 8 T cell receptor beta chains presented below share a single source sample, sequenced in a study of CD8 T cells in Susac syndrome. Reverse transcription of about 0.45 to 1 ug RNA was performed with random hexamers. Each CDR3 protein gets one entry after TCRdb re-called the immunoSEQ multiplex PCR reads with MiXCR. The table shows 200,000 to 300,000 distinct CDR3 sequences, with almost 97% occurring only once. The sequencing sample was made of CD4+ T cells from PBMCs. Every receptor here comes from a human donor with Susac syndrome.

The chain has TRBV5-4 and TRBJ2-5, with TRBD2 matching 10 bases. Trimming cost V 4 bases and J 7 bases; bases outside gene matches: 10. Germline assignment: CDR1 SGHNT and CDR2 YYREEE (reference sequence). The CDR3 runs 15 residues. The CDR3 region is CASSTQAGGYGTQYF. Written as DNA, the CDR3 is TGTGCCAGCAGCACCCAAGCGGGAGGGTACGGGACCCAGTACTTC.

This clonotype is a singleton in its sample. The V call is TRBV3-1, the J call TRBJ1-2; D is uncertain. The CDR3 is made up of 11 amino acids. V gave up 5 bases and J gave up 5 bases, with 6 bases separating them. CDR1 and CDR2 from the germline V gene are LGHDT and YNNKEL (reference sequence). In DNA, the CDR3 is TGTGCCAGCAGCACCCAATATGGCTACACCTTC. Translated: CASSTQYGYTF.

The chain has TRBV5-4 and TRBJ2-1; D gene ambiguous. In germline, CDR1 is SGHNT, CDR2 YYREEE (reference sequence). V shed 4 bases and J shed 10 bases, with 12 bases lying between them. This CDR3 contains 12 residues. The CDR3 sequence: CASSRGLREQFF. The CDR3 region has the DNA TGTGCCAGCAGCCGTGGATTGAGGGAGCAGTTCTTC. Full variable domain (remainder filled in from reference TRBV5-4 and TRBJ2-1): ETGVTQSPTHLIKTRGQQVTLRCSSQSGHNTVSWYQQALGQGPQFIFQYYREEENGRGNFPPRFSGLQFPNYSSELNVNALELDDSALYLCASSRGLREQFFGPGTRLTVL.

The chain uses TRBV30 and TRBJ1-2, with D possibly matching TRBD1 (5 bases). CDR1 is GTSNPN, CDR2 SVGIG, per germline (reference sequence). With 5 bases removed from V and 5 bases from J, the gap between germline ends came to 12 bases. The CDR3 totals 12 residues. CDR3 nucleotide sequence: TGTGCCTGGGGACCTGGGGGGTATGGCTACACCTTC. This translates into CAWGPGGYGYTF.

The V call is TRBV29-1, the J call TRBJ2-3; D ambiguous. The CDR3 contains 12 residues. In germline, CDR1 is SQVTM, CDR2 ANQGSEA. The V end was cut by 2 bases, the J end by 10 bases, with 13 bases between. CDR3 residues: CSVESDVTAQYF. The CDR3, as DNA: TGCAGCGTTGAATCGGATGTGACCGCGCAGTATTTT.

This rearrangement joins TRBV15 to TRBJ2-7; either TRBD1 or TRBD2 may fit D (5 bases each). This CDR3 is 13 amino acids long. CDR1 is LNHNV and CDR2 is YYDKDF in the germline V gene (reference sequence). The V gene lost 3 bases and the J gene lost 4 bases, with 10 bases spanning the gap. CDR3 protein: CATSRGDPYEQYF. In DNA, the CDR3 is TGTGCCACCAGCAGGGGGGACCCATACGAGCAGTACTTC.

The chain links TRBV11-3 to TRBJ2-7; TRBD1 matches at 10 bases. Germline V CDR1 and CDR2: SGHNT, YENEEA. There are 15 residues in the CDR3. V was clipped by 5 bases and J by 7 bases; unmatched bases: 11. CDR3 sequence reads: CASSTLGQGPREQYF. The DNA for the CDR3 is TGTGCCAGCAGCACCTTGGGACAGGGGCCCCGGGAGCAGTACTTC. Full variable domain (missing parts from reference TRBV11-3 and TRBJ2-7): EAGVVQSPRYKIIEKKQPVAFWCNPISGHNTLYWYLQNLGQGPELLIRYENEEAVDDSQLPKDRFSAERLKGVDSTLKIQPAELGDSAVYLCASSTLGQGPREQYFGPGTRLTVT.

The genes are TRBV4-1 and TRBJ2-7, with D possibly being TRBD2 (6 bases). V lost 2 bases and J lost 3, with 8 bases in between. Germline lookup yields CDR1 MGHRA and CDR2 YSYEKL. This CDR3 contains 13 residues. The CDR3 DNA follows: TGCGCCAGCAGCCAACGGGAGATCTACGAGCAGTACTTC. Amino acid sequence: CASSQREIYEQYF.